This T cell receptor (beta chain) is drawn from a study of OX40 agonist ivuxolimab in advanced cancers. Study in general: Six ivuxolimab dose levels, 0.01 to 10 mg/kg, were given intravenously every 2 weeks.

V was clipped by 5 bases and J by 0 bases, with 23 bases between them. Germline-derived CDR1 and CDR2 are MNHEY and SMNVEV (reference sequence). The CDR3 sequence is 18 residues long. TCRdb's table, derived via immunoSEQ multiplex PCR, lists solely in-frame clones and lacks some. The table lists under 40,000 clones, about 92% of them singletons. Details on this clone: Its antigen is still unknown.

Study-wide points: There were, on average, more expanded clones in CD8+ T cells than in CD4+. Clones of CD4+ and CD8+ blood T cells grew by week 6 at doses of 0.1 to 3.0 mg/kg.

J is TRBJ2-7 and V is TRBV27, with D perhaps TRBD1 (6 bases). The source is an adult with an advanced solid tumor such as melanoma, head and neck, liver or kidney cancer. The specimen comprised CD4+ or CD8+ T cells sorted from blood, sampled in a trial of the OX40 agonist ivuxolimab. This chain's CDR3 is CASSLVPPGTYPSYEQYF. The CDR3 DNA reads as TGTGCCAGCAGTCTCGTACCCCCCGGGACATATCCCTCCTACGAGCAGTACTTC.